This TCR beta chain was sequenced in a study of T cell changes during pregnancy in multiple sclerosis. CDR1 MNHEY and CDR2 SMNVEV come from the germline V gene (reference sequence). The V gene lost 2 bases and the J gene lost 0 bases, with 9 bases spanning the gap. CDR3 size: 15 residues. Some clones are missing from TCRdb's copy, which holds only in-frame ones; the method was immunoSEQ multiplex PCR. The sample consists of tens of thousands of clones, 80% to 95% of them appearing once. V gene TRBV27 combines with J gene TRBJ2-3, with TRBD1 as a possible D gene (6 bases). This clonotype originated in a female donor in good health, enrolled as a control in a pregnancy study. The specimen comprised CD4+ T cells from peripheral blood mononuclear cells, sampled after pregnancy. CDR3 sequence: CASSLRRGSTDTQYF. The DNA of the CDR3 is TGTGCCAGCAGTTTACGCAGGGGTAGCACAGATACGCAGTATTTT.